This T cell receptor beta chain appears in the sequencing data of a study of cytomegalovirus exposure and HLA in healthy donors. Study-wide background: About 80 million unique TCRs from HLA-typed donors made up an early data release. Study-wide points: Some highly shared sequence variants likely arose as a pipeline artifact.

This CDR3 has 21 amino acids. The V segment lost 4 bases and the J segment 0 bases; nucleotides outside the gene matches: 16. Germline CDR1 and CDR2: LNHNV and YYDKDF (reference sequence). Researchers ran the PCR with 60 Vbeta and 13 Jbeta primers. Profiling relied on immunoSEQ multiplex PCR, and the TCRdb table lists in-frame clones only, not all of them. The repertoire holds about 100,000 clones, with roughly 73% as singletons. As to this clone: Its antigen is unknown.

Sequences were obtained from PBMCs. This TCR was sampled from a man under 40 in good health and CMV-seronegative. The rearrangement links TRBV15 to TRBJ2-1; TRBD2 matches 12 bases. CDR3 nucleotides: TGTGCCACCAGCATCCCAACCGATTGGACTAGCGGGAAAAGCTCCTACAATGAGCAGTTCTTC. It yields the protein CATSIPTDWTSGKSSYNEQFF.